These 27 T cell receptor beta chains were sequenced from one sample in a study of T-cell memory formation after mild COVID-19. TCRdb passed the 5' RACE reads through MiXCR, listing each CDR3 protein once. The sample lists some 340,000 distinct CDR3 sequences; 10% to 15% were seen once. Specimen: PBMCs or a T cell subset sorted from them (not recorded which). These receptors all stem from a man between 18 and 29 years old who had mild COVID-19 (a few samples of this study predate the infection). Cell type and time point are not known.

This clonotype was counted a few times. V and J are TRBV4-3 and TRBJ2-5, with a weak D call TRBD1 (5 bases). The CDR3 loop spans 14 amino acids. Looked up from germline, CDR1 is LGHNA and CDR2 is YSLEER. Trimming pared 3 bases from V and 5 bases from J, leaving 13 bases between. In DNA, the CDR3 is TGCGCCAGCAGCCACCTTGGCCCAGGGGAGACCCAGTACTTC. It codes for CASSHLGPGETQYF.

Only a few counts were recorded for this clonotype. This chain links TRBV29-1 with TRBJ2-2, with 8 bases identical to TRBD1. Germline lookup yields CDR1 SQVTM and CDR2 ANQGSEA. V gave up 0 bases and J gave up 1 base; unmatched junction bases: 4. There are 16 residues in the CDR3. This CDR3 is CSVEDRTGMNTGELFF. In DNA form, the CDR3 reads TGCAGCGTTGAAGATCGGACAGGGATGAACACCGGGGAGCTGTTTTTT.

Only a few counts were recorded for this clonotype. V and J are TRBV7-2 and TRBJ2-1, with a weak D call TRBD2 (5 bases). V was shortened by 3 bases and J by 10 bases, with 10 bases between the two germline ends. CDR1 is SGHTA, CDR2 FQGNSA, per germline. The CDR3 loop spans 12 amino acids. Written as DNA, the CDR3 is TGTGCCAGCAGCTTCCGGGGTCCGGAGCAGTTCTTC. The encoded protein is CASSFRGPEQFF.

The gene calls are TRBV11-1 and TRBJ2-1, with 8 bases aligning to TRBD2. This CDR3 comprises 17 residues. The V segment lost 0 bases and the J segment 0 bases; nucleotides outside the gene matches: 4. Germline CDR1 SGHAT, CDR2 FQDESV (reference sequence). This CDR3 is CASSLALSGSSYNEQFF. The CDR3 nucleotides read TGTGCCAGCAGCTTAGCGCTAAGCGGGAGCTCCTACAATGAGCAGTTCTTC.

The sample holds a few counts of this clonotype. This chain joins TRBV7-8 and TRBJ2-5; D remains ambiguous. Per germline, CDR1 SGHVS and CDR2 FQNEAQ. V lost 6 bases, J lost 1 base, and 9 bases lay in between. The CDR3 contains 13 residues. This chain's CDR3 is CASRIAPQETQYF. The CDR3, as DNA: TGTGCCAGCAGGATCGCCCCCCAAGAGACCCAGTACTTC.

This chain uses TRBV6-2 or TRBV6-3 with TRBJ1-5; perhaps TRBD1 as D (6 bases). V lost 6 bases to trimming and J lost 7 bases, with 16 bases between them. Germline loops: CDR1 MNHEY, CDR2 SVGEGT. This CDR3 is built from 14 residues. The CDR3 sequence is CASSSTGLWQPQHF. CDR3 coding DNA: TGTGCCAGCAGCTCCACAGGGTTGTGGCAGCCCCAGCATTTT.

This clonotype occurred a few times. The chain has TRBV12-3 or TRBV12-4 and TRBJ1-2; 7 positions match TRBD1. There are 15 residues in the CDR3. V shed 3 bases, J shed 4 bases, and the junction held 8 bases outside the gene matches. CDR3: CASSFPGQTFYGYTF. DNA of the CDR3: TGTGCCAGCAGTTTCCCGGGACAGACATTCTATGGCTACACCTTC.

The CDR3 bases are TGTGCCAGCAGCGTAGACTGGCGGGGGGCCCCGACGGGAGATACGCAGTATTTT. It specifies CASSVDWRGAPTGDTQYF. This chain links TRBV9 with TRBJ2-3; 8 bases agree with TRBD2. Germline V gene data show CDR1 as SGDLS and CDR2 as YYNGEE. CDR3 length: 18 residues. V lost 0 bases and J lost 5; bases outside the gene matches: 14.

The J gene is TRBJ2-5, the V gene TRBV5-1; 8 nucleotides line up with TRBD1. The CDR3 is 15 residues long. From germline, CDR1 is SGHRS and CDR2 YFSETQ. Trimming removed 7 bases from V and 4 bases from J; junction bases left unmatched: 12. The CDR3 sequence is CASWISRGLGETQYF. The CDR3 DNA reads as TGCGCCAGCTGGATTTCCAGGGGGCTTGGAGAGACCCAGTACTTC.

The V and J genes are TRBV19 and TRBJ1-1; D may be TRBD1 (6 bases). This CDR3 region has 15 residues. Between the trimmed V and J ends, which lost 4 bases and 4 bases, there was a span of 16 bases. CDR1 LNHDA and CDR2 SQIVND come from the germline V gene (reference sequence). The CDR3 nucleotides are TGTGCCAGTAGTAGCTTGAGGGGGGTCGGCACTGAAGCTTTCTTT. Residues: CASSSLRGVGTEAFF.

This clonotype was observed a handful of times. This chain links TRBV12-3 or TRBV12-4 with TRBJ2-2, with D maybe TRBD1 (6 bases). The CDR3 totals 14 residues. Trimming cost V 11 bases and J 2 bases, with 15 bases left between them. In nucleotides, the CDR3 is TGTGCCGGATGCAACAGGGTCAACACCGGGGAGCTGTTTTTT. Its protein is CAGCNRVNTGELFF.

In this sample, this clonotype turned up a few times. The V call is TRBV4-3, the J call TRBJ1-2, with D perhaps TRBD1 (5 bases). Trimming left V 1 base short and J 6 bases short, with 9 bases between. Germline-derived CDR1 and CDR2 are LGHNA and YSLEER. CDR3 size: 13 residues. CDR3: CASSQGGGNGYTF. In DNA, the CDR3 is TGCGCCAGCAGCCAAGGCGGGGGGAATGGCTACACCTTC.

This clonotype was picked up a small number of times. The genes are TRBV7-3 and TRBJ2-4, with D possibly called TRBD1 or TRBD2 (6 bases each). This CDR3 has 13 residues. Between the trimmed V and J ends, which lost 2 bases and 8 bases, there was a span of 10 bases. Germline CDR1 is SGHTA and CDR2 is FQGTGA. CDR3 DNA: TGTGCCAGCAGCTTACTGGAGGGGGACATTCAGTACTTC. Amino acid sequence: CASSLLEGDIQYF.

The sample holds a few counts of this clonotype. The J gene is TRBJ1-1, the V gene TRBV5-5; D is perhaps TRBD1 (5 bases). Germline V gene data show CDR1 as SGHKS and CDR2 as YYEKEE (reference sequence). Trimming stripped 5 bases from V and 4 bases from J, with 12 bases between. The CDR3 has 13 residues. The CDR3 loop is CASRVSGPTEAFF. For the CDR3, the DNA is TGTGCCAGCAGGGTTTCGGGGCCCACTGAAGCTTTCTTT.

This clonotype was seen at least ten times. The CDR3 region is CASSSDWYTQYF. For the CDR3, the DNA is TGTGCCAGCAGCTCGGACTGGTATACGCAGTATTTT. This chain uses TRBV5-6 with TRBJ2-3; maybe TRBD2 (5 bases). The CDR3 extends over 12 amino acids. Germline assignment: CDR1 SGHDT and CDR2 YYEEEE. V was cut by 3 bases and J by 7 bases, with 9 bases left in between.

This clonotype was detected only a few times. The chain couples TRBV24-1 to TRBJ1-4, with 10 bases matching TRBD1. This CDR3 region has 18 residues. Germline CDR1 and CDR2: KGHDR and SFDVKD. Trimming at V came to 4 bases and at J to 3 bases, leaving 10 bases not matched to a gene. The CDR3 protein is CATSDSPGQGIPNEKLFF. In nucleotides, the CDR3 is TGTGCCACCAGTGACTCACCGGGACAGGGGATACCTAATGAAAAACTGTTTTTT.

The chain links TRBV30 to TRBJ2-5; TRBD1 is a possible D gene (6 bases). Germline V gene lookup returns CDR1 GTSNPN and CDR2 SVGIG (reference sequence). The V gene lost 4 bases and the J gene lost 1 base, with 10 bases spanning the gap. This CDR3 contains 13 residues. Written as DNA, the CDR3 is TGTGCCTGGAACGCAGGGGCCCAAGAGACCCAGTACTTC. It is translated as CAWNAGAQETQYF.

The V and J genes are TRBV12-3 or TRBV12-4 and TRBJ2-7; 7 bases align to TRBD1. Trimming cost V 7 bases and J 0 bases; bases outside gene matches: 9. The CDR3 length is 15 residues. The CDR3 DNA reads TGTGCCAGCACCCTCTGGGGGACAGTCTCCTACGAGCAGTACTTC. Residues: CASTLWGTVSYEQYF.

There are a few counts of this clonotype. J is TRBJ2-5 and V is TRBV7-8; 12 bases match TRBD2. The length of the CDR3 is 17 residues. The germline V gene has CDR1 SGHVS and CDR2 FQNEAQ. V gave up 4 bases and J gave up 2 bases; unmatched junction bases: 8. This chain's CDR3 is CASSSWTSGDGQETQYF. As DNA, the CDR3 is TGTGCCAGCAGCTCCTGGACTAGCGGGGACGGTCAAGAGACCCAGTACTTC.

The J gene is TRBJ2-7, the V gene TRBV6-2 or TRBV6-3, with 11 positions matching TRBD1. There are 13 residues in the CDR3. The V segment lost 7 bases and the J segment 2 bases; nucleotides outside the gene matches: 1. Germline V gene data show CDR1 as MNHEY and CDR2 as SVGEGT. The CDR3 nucleotides read TGTGCCAGCACGGACAGGGGGCCCTACGAGCAGTACTTC. Amino acid sequence: CASTDRGPYEQYF.

The chain couples TRBV6-6 to TRBJ2-3; 7 bases are a match to TRBD1. Germline V gene lookup returns CDR1 MNHNY and CDR2 SVGAGI (reference sequence). V gave up 2 bases and J gave up 0 bases; unmatched junction bases: 2. The CDR3 spans 15 residues. CDR3 region: CASSYGTVSTDTQYF. CDR3 coding DNA: TGTGCCAGCAGTTACGGGACAGTGAGCACAGATACGCAGTATTTT.

The chain combines TRBV18 with TRBJ1-5, with D hard to call. Trimming left V 6 bases short and J 5 bases short, with 11 bases between. Germline V gives CDR1 KGHSH, CDR2 LQKENI. The CDR3 is 13 residues long. Written as DNA, the CDR3 is TGTGCCAGCTCGGGAGGCGCCGATCAGCCCCAGCATTTT. This encodes CASSGGADQPQHF.

The chain recombines TRBV20-1 with TRBJ1-6; D gene ambiguous. The V end was cut by 0 bases, the J end by 0 bases, with 9 bases between. The CDR3 runs 16 residues. Germline CDR1 and CDR2: DFQATT and SNEGSKA (reference sequence). In DNA, the CDR3 is TGCAGTGCTAGAGATGGAAGGAGCTCCTATAATTCACCCCTCCACTTT. Residues: CSARDGRSSYNSPLHF.

This clonotype was observed a few times. J is TRBJ1-2 and V is TRBV6-5, with a possible D match to TRBD1 (5 bases). The CDR3 has 15 residues. Germline CDR1 and CDR2: MNHEY and SVGAGI. Trimming shortened V by 2 bases and J by 7 bases, and 17 bases separated the two germline ends. CDR3 in DNA: TGTGCCAGCAGTTACAGAAGGACGGGGGATCTTGGCTACACCTTC. Encoded protein: CASSYRRTGDLGYTF.

This clonotype was counted only a few times. The V call is TRBV12-3 or TRBV12-4, the J call TRBJ2-2, with TRBD1 matching 7 bases. V was clipped by 6 bases and J by 3 bases; unmatched bases: 1. The CDR3 spans 13 residues. CDR3 region: CASRGQHTGELFF. Here the CDR3 DNA reads TGTGCCAGCAGGGGACAGCACACCGGGGAGCTGTTTTTT.

The chain uses TRBV6-5 and TRBJ2-7; possible D gene TRBD1, 5 bases. CDR3 length: 13 residues. Germline V lookup: CDR1 MNHEY, CDR2 SVGAGI. The V end was cut by 5 bases, the J end by 3 bases, with 11 bases between. In DNA form, the CDR3 reads TGTGCCAGCAGTGATTTTCAGGGCTACGAGCAGTACTTC. Encoded protein: CASSDFQGYEQYF.

The CDR3 sequence: CASREGQALSYEQYV. The CDR3 DNA follows: TGTGCCAGCAGGGAAGGACAGGCACTCTCCTACGAGCAGTACGTC. V and J are TRBV2 and TRBJ2-7; 7 bases line up with TRBD1. Germline V gene data show CDR1 as SNHLY and CDR2 as FYNNEI. The length of the CDR3 is 15 residues.